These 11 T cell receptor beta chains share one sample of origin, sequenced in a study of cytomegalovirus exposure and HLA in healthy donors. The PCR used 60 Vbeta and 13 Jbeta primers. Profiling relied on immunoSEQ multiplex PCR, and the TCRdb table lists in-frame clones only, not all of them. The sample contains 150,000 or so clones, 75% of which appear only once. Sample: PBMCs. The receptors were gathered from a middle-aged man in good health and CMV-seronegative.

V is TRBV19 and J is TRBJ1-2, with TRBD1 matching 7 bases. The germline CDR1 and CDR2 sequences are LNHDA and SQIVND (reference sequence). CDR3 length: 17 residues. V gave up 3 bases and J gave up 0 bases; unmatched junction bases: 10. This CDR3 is CASSIHWTGPPNYGYTF. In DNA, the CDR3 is TGTGCCAGTAGTATCCATTGGACAGGCCCTCCTAACTATGGCTACACCTTC.

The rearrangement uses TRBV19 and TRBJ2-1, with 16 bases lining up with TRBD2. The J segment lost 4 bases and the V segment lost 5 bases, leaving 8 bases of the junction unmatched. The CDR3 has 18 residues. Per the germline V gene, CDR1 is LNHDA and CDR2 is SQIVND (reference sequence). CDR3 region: CASSSGLAGGPGYNEQFF. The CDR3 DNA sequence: TGTGCCAGTAGTTCGGGACTAGCGGGGGGGCCGGGATACAATGAGCAGTTCTTC.

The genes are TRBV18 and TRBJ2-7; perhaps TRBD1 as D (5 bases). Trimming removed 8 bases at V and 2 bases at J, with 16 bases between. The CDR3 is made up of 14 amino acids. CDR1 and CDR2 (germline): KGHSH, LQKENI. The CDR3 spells CASQGVRGAYEQYF. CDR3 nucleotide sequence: TGTGCCAGCCAAGGGGTTAGAGGCGCCTACGAGCAGTACTTC.

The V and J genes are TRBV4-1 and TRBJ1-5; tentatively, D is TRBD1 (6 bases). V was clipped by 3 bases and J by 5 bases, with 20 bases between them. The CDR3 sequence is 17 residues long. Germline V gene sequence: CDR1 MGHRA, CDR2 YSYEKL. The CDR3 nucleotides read TGCGCCAGCAGCCAGGACCCCGGGGGGCAGGGATATCAGCCCCAGCATTTT. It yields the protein CASSQDPGGQGYQPQHF.

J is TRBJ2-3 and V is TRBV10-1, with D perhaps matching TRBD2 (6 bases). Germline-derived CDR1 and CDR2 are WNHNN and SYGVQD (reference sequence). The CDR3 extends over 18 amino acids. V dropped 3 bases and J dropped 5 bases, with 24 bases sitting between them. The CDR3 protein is CASSDPRLGLGEEDTQYF. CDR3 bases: TGCGCCAGCAGTGACCCCCGGTTGGGACTTGGGGAGGAAGATACGCAGTATTTT.

CDR3 DNA sequence: TGTGCCAGCAGTCAACGCGCAGGGAACACTGAAGCTTTCTTT. Protein product: CASSQRAGNTEAFF. The chain is built from TRBV7-3 and TRBJ1-1; D call uncertain. The V end lost 6 bases, the J end lost 1 base, and 12 bases lay between the germline ends. Germline lookup yields CDR1 SGHTA and CDR2 FQGTGA. The CDR3 totals 14 residues.

The chain's CDR3 is CASTSSWGQGDYGYTF. The DNA of the CDR3 is TGCGCCAGCACTTCTTCTTGGGGACAGGGAGACTATGGCTACACCTTC. The chain links TRBV4-3 to TRBJ1-2, with 9 nucleotides matching TRBD1. The CDR3 consists of 16 residues. Germline loops: CDR1 LGHNA, CDR2 YSLEER. The V gene end was trimmed by 7 bases and the J gene end by 3 bases; junction bases not matched to a gene: 12.

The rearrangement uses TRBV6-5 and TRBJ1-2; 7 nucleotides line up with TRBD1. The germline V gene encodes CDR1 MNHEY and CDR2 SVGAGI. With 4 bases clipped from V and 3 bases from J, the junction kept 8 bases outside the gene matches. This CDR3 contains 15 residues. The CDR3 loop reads CASSSPGQKDYGYTF. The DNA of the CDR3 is TGTGCCAGCAGTTCACCGGGACAGAAGGACTATGGCTACACCTTC.

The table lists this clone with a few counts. The CDR3 DNA is TGCGCCAGCAGCATTGGGGAGACTAATTCTGGGGCCAACGTCCTGACTTTC. It is translated as CASSIGETNSGANVLTF. The chain employs TRBV5-1 and TRBJ2-6; D is possibly TRBD2 (5 bases). The CDR3 sequence is 17 residues long. The germline V and J ends were trimmed by 4 bases and 1 base, with 15 bases remaining between them. In germline, CDR1 is SGHRS, CDR2 YFSETQ.

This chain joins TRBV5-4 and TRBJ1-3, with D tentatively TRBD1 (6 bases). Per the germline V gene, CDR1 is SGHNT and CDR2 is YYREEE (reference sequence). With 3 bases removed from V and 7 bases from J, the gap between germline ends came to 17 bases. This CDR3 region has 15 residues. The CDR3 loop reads CASSSHSDRRNTIYF. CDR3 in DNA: TGTGCCAGCAGCTCCCATTCGGACAGACGGAACACCATATATTTT.

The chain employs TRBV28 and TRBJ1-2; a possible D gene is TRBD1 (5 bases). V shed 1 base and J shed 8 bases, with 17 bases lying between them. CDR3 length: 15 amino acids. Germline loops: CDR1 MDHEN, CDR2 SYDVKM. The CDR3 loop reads CASSLSLTEAYGYTF. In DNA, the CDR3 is TGTGCCAGCAGTTTATCCCTGACAGAGGCCTACGGCTACACCTTC.